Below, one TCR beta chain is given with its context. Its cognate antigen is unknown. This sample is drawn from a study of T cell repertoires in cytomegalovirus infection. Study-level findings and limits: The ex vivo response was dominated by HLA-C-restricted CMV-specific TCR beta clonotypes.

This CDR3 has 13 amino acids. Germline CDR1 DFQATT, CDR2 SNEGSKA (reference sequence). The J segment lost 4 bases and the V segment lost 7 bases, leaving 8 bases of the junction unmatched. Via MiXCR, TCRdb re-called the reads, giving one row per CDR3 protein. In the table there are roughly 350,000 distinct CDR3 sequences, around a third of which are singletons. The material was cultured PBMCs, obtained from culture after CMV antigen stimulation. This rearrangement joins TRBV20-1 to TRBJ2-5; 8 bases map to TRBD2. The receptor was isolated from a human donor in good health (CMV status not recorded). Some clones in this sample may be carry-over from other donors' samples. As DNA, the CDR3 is TGCAGTGGAAGGGGACTAGGGGGAGAGACCCAGTACTTC. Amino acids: CSGRGLGGETQYF.